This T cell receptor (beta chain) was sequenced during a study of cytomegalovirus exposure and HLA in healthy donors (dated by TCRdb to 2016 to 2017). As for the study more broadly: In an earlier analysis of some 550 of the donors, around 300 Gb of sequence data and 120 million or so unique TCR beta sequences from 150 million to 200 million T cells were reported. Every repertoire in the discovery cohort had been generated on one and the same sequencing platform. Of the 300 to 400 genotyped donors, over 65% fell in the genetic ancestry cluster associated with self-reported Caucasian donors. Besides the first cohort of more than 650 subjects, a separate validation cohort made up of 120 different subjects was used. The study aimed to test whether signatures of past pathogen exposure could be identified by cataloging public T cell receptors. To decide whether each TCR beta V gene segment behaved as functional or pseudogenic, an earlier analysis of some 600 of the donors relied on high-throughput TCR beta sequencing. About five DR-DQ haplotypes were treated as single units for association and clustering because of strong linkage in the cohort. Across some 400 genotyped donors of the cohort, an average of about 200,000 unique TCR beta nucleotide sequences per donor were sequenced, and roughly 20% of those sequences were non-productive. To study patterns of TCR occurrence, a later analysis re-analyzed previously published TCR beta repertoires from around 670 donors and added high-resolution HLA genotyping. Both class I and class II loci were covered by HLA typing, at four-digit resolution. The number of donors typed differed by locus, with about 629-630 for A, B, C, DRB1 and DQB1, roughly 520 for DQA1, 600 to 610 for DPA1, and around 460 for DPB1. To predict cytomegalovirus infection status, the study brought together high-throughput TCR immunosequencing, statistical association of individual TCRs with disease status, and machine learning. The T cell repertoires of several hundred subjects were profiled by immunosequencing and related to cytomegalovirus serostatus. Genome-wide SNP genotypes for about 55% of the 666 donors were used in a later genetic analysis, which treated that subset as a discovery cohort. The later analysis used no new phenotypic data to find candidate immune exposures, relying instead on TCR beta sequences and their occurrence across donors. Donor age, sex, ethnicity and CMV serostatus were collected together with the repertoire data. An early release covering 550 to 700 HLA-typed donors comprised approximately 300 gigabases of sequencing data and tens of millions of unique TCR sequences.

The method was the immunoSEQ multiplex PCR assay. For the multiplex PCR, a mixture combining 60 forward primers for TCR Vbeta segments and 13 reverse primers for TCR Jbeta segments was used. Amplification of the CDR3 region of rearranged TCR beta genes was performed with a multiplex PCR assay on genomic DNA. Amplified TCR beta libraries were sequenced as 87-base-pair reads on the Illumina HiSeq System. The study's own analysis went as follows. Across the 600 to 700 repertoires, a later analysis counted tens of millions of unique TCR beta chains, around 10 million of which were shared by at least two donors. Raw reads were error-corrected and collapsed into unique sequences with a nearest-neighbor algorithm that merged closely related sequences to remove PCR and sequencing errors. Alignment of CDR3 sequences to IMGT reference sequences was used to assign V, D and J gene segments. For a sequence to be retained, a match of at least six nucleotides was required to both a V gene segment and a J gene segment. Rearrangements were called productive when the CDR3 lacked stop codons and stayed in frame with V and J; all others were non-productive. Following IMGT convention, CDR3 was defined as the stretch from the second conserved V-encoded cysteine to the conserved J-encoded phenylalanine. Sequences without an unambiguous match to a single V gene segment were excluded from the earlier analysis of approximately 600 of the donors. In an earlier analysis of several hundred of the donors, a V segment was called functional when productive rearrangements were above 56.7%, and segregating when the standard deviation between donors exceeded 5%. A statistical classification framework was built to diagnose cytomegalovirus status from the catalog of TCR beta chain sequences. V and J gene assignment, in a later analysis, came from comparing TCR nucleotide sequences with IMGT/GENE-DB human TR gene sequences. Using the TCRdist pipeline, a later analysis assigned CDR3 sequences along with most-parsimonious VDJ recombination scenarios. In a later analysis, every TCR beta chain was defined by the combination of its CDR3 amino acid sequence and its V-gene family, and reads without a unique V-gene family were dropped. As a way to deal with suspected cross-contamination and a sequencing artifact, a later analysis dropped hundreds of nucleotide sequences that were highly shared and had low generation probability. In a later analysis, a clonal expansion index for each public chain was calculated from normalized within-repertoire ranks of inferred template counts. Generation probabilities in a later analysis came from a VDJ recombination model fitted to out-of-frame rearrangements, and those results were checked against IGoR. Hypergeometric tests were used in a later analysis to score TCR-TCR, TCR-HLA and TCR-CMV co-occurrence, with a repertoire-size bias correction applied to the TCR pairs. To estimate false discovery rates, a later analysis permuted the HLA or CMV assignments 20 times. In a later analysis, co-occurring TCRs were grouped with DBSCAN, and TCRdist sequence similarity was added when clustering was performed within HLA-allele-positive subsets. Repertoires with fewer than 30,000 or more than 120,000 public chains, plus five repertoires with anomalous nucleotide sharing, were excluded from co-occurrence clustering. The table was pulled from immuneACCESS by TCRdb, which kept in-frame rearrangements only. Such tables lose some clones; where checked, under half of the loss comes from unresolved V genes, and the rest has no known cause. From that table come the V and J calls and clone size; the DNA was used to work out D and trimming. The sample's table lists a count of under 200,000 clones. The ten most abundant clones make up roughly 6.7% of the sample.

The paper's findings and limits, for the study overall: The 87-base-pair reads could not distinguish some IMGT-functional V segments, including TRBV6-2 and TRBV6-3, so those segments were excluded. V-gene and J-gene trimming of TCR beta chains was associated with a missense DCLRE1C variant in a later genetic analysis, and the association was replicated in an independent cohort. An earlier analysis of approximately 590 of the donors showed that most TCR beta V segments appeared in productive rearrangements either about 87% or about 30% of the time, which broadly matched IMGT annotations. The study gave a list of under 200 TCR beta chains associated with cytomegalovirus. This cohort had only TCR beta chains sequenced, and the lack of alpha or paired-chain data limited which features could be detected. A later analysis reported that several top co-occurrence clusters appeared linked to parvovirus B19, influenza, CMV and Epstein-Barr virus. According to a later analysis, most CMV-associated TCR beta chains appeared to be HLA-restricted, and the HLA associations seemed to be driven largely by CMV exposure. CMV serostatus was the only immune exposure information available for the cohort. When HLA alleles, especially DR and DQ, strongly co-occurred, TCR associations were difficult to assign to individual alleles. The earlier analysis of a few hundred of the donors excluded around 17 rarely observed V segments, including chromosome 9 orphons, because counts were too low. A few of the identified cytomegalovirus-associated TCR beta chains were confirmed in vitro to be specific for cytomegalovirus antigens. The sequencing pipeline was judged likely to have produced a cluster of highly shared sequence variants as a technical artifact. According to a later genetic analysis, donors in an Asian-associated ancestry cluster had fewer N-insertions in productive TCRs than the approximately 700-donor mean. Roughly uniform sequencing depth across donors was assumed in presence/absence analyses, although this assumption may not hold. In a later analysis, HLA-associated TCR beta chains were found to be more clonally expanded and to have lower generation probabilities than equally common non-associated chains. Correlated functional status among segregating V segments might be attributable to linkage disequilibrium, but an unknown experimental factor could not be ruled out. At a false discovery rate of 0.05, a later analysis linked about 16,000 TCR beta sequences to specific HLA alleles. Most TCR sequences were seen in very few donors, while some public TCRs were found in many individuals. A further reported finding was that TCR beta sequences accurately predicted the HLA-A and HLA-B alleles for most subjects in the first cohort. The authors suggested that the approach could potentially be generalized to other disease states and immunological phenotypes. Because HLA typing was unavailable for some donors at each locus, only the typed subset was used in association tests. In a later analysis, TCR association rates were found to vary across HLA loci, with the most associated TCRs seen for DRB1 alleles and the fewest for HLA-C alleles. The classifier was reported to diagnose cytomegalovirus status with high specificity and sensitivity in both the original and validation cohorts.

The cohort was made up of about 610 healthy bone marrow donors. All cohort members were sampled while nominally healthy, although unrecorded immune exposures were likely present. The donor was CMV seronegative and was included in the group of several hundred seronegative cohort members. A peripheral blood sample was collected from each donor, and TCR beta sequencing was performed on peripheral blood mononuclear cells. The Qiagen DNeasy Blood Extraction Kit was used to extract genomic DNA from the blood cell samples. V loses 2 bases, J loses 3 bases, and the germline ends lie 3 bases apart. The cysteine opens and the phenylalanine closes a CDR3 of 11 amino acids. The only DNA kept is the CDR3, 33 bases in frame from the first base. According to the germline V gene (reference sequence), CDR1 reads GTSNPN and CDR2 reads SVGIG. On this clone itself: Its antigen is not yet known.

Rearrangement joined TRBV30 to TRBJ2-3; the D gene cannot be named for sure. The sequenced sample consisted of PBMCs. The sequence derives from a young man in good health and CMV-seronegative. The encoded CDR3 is CAWSLTDTQYF. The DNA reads TGTGCCTGGAGTCTTACAGATACGCAGTATTTT.